The rows below give T cell receptor beta chains drawn from one sample of a study of response to subunit inactivated influenza vaccine. Via MiXCR, TCRdb re-called the RT-PCR reads, giving one row per CDR3 protein. In the table there are hundreds of thousands of distinct CDR3 sequences, 15% to 19% of which are singletons. Sequenced material: PBMCs from blood, taken roughly 12 days after vaccination. The receptors come from a man in his fifties or sixties who received an inactivated influenza vaccine. The conserved cysteine and the conserved F or W are not part of the CDR3 here.

CDR3 length	V gene	J gene	CDR3 protein
12	TRBV11-2	TRBJ2-1	ASSFLRRGDEQF
14	TRBV20-1	TRBJ1-2	SARGVRRGHGYGYT
10	TRBV2	TRBJ2-1	ASRKTYNEQF
11	TRBV10-3	TRBJ1-3	AMSTVSGNTIY
12	TRBV3-1	TRBJ2-1	ASSQEDRYNEQF
11	TRBV27	TRBJ1-3	ASSLVHGNTIY
13	TRBV5-1	TRBJ2-1	ASSQGSPGGNEQF
14	TRBV20-1	TRBJ2-2	SASRRVKRNTGELF
14	TRBV4-1	TRBJ2-7	ASSQALGSRYYEQY
13	TRBV5-5	TRBJ2-5	ASSSQREPQETQY
9	TRBV29-1	TRBJ2-1	SVQRPNEQF
12	TRBV27	TRBJ1-2	ASSSTGGPYGYT
13	TRBV7-8	TRBJ2-1	ASSLASASYNEQF
14	TRBV4-2	TRBJ2-1	ASSQGAGGTYNEQF